The 30 T cell receptor beta chains below all came from one sample that was sequenced in a study of T cells in Graves' hyperthyroidism and ophthalmopathy. Regions amplified from RNA transcripts were the TCR beta CDR3 regions. With the HTBI primer set, the TCR CDR3 went through a first round of RT-PCR. Each CDR3 protein is one row after TCRdb ran MiXCR on the multiplex PCR reads. The sample has roughly 510,000 distinct CDR3 sequences, around 20% seen once; the top ten hold more than 25%. The sample was blood. Every receptor here comes from a man between 18 and 35 years old with Graves' hyperthyroidism.

At least ten counts were recorded for this clonotype. V gene TRBV7-6 combines with J gene TRBJ2-5; D gene uncertain. The germline CDR1 and CDR2 sequences are SGHVS and FNYEAQ. The length of the CDR3 is 12 residues. Trimming stripped 5 bases from V and 0 bases from J, with 4 bases between. The CDR3: CASSAYQETQYF. In DNA, the CDR3 is TGTGCCAGCAGCGCATACCAAGAGACCCAGTACTTC.

This clonotype has a count of ten or more. The chain combines TRBV27 with TRBJ1-1; 8 positions agree with TRBD1. With V trimmed by 4 bases and J by 3 bases, 7 bases remained unmatched. Germline V gene data show CDR1 as MNHEY and CDR2 as SMNVEV (reference sequence). The CDR3 spans 15 residues. CDR3: CASSSTGGSYTEAFF. The CDR3 DNA reads TGTGCCAGCAGTTCTACAGGGGGTAGTTACACTGAAGCTTTCTTT.

This clonotype was seen ten or more times. J is TRBJ1-2 and V is TRBV7-9; D gene uncertain. From germline, CDR1 is SEHNR and CDR2 FQNEAQ (reference sequence). V was shortened by 3 bases and J by 7 bases, with 12 bases between the two germline ends. The CDR3 contains 13 residues. The CDR3 is CASSLEGKGGYTF. CDR3 nucleotide sequence: TGTGCCAGCAGCTTGGAAGGGAAAGGTGGCTACACCTTC.

This clonotype was picked up many times. The chain recombines TRBV28 with TRBJ1-1; D possibly corresponds to TRBD1 (5 bases). Trimming removed 2 bases at V and 10 bases at J, with 11 bases between. This CDR3 spans 12 amino acids. Germline V gene data show CDR1 as MDHEN and CDR2 as SYDVKM. CDR3 in DNA: TGTGCCAGCAGTTTAGCCCCGGGGGGAGCTTTCTTT. Its protein product is CASSLAPGGAFF.

There are many counts of this clonotype. The rearrangement links TRBV2 to TRBJ1-5; no definite D call. The CDR3 spans 11 residues. CDR1 SNHLY and CDR2 FYNNEI come from the germline V gene. Trimming removed 3 bases at V and 5 bases at J, with 2 bases between. Here the CDR3 reads CASSDDQPQHF. The CDR3 bases are TGTGCCAGCAGTGATGATCAGCCCCAGCATTTT.

This clonotype was seen many times. V gene TRBV20-1 combines with J gene TRBJ2-7; tentative D call: TRBD2 (5 bases). In germline, CDR1 is DFQATT, CDR2 SNEGSKA (reference sequence). The ends were cut back, 6 bases at V and 2 bases at J, with 14 bases in the middle. This CDR3 comprises 13 residues. The CDR3 spells CSARGQRAYEQYF. The CDR3 DNA reads as TGCAGTGCCCGCGGGCAGAGAGCCTACGAGCAGTACTTC.

In this sample, this clonotype turned up many times. The genes are TRBV27 and TRBJ2-4; 8 bases map to TRBD1. CDR3 size: 14 residues. The germline V gene has CDR1 MNHEY and CDR2 SMNVEV (reference sequence). The ends lost 7 bases at V and 3 bases at J; junction bases unmatched: 5. As DNA, the CDR3 is TGTGCCAGCAAGGACAGGGTTGACAAAAACATTCAGTACTTC. Protein product: CASKDRVDKNIQYF.

This clonotype was counted at least ten times. The rearrangement uses TRBV6-1 and TRBJ1-5; D is unclear. Looked up from germline, CDR1 is MNHNS and CDR2 is SASEGT. The CDR3 extends over 15 amino acids. V was trimmed by 5 bases and J by 1 base, leaving 12 bases between them. This CDR3 reads CASSIYLGSNQPQHF. In DNA, the CDR3 is TGTGCCAGCAGTATTTATTTGGGGAGCAATCAGCCCCAGCATTTT.

V is TRBV6-1 and J is TRBJ1-5; 10 bases agree with TRBD1. The germline V gene encodes CDR1 MNHNS and CDR2 SASEGT. J gave up 2 bases and V 8 bases, and 6 bases lay outside the gene matches. This CDR3 spans 15 amino acids. CDR3 sequence: CASGTGESGNQPQHF. CDR3 in DNA: TGTGCCAGCGGGACAGGGGAAAGCGGCAATCAGCCCCAGCATTTT.

The chain couples TRBV11-2 to TRBJ2-5; TRBD2 matches at 14 bases. This CDR3 comprises 17 residues. CDR1 and CDR2 (germline): SGHAT, FQNNGV. V dropped 4 bases and J dropped 1; count of bases not matched to a gene: 5. DNA of the CDR3: TGTGCCAGCAGCTGGGGACTAGCGGGGGTAACCCAAGAGACCCAGTACTTC. It yields the protein CASSWGLAGVTQETQYF.

This clonotype has at least ten counts. This chain connects TRBV5-6 to TRBJ1-1, with unresolved D. V shed 4 bases and J shed 5 bases, with 12 bases lying between them. The CDR3 loop spans 13 amino acids. The germline gives CDR1 SGHDT, CDR2 YYEEEE. The CDR3: CASSQVRGTEAFF. The CDR3 bases are TGTGCCAGCAGCCAAGTCCGGGGAACTGAAGCTTTCTTT.

A note on this clonotype: Since no conserved phenylalanine or tryptophan closes the CDR3, a read error is the likely cause. The CDR3 loop is CASSLQLLYEQYY. The CDR3 DNA sequence: TGTGCCAGCAGCTTGCAGTTACTCTACGAGCAGTACTAC. The chain carries TRBV5-5 and TRBJ2-7; no firm D call. This CDR3 is built from 13 residues. The germline V gene has CDR1 SGHKS and CDR2 YYEKEE (reference sequence). V lost 1 base and J lost 3, with 8 bases in between.

This clonotype was recorded at least ten times. The rearrangement joins TRBV10-3 to TRBJ1-1; D call uncertain. Trimming cost V 1 base and J 1 base, with 10 bases left between them. CDR1 is ENHRY and CDR2 is SYGVKD in the germline V gene. The CDR3 runs to 15 residues. CDR3 region: CAISEFLGGNTEAFF. CDR3 nucleotide sequence: TGTGCCATCAGTGAGTTTTTGGGAGGGAACACTGAAGCTTTCTTT.

The chain has TRBV2 and TRBJ1-1; D not certain. Trimming cost V 2 bases and J 1 base, with 8 bases left between them. CDR3 size: 14 residues. The germline V gene encodes CDR1 SNHLY and CDR2 FYNNEI. The CDR3 DNA reads as TGTGCCAGCAGTGAAAGATGGGGGAACACTGAAGCTTTCTTT. Translation: CASSERWGNTEAFF.

This clonotype occurred many times. The chain has TRBV20-1 and TRBJ2-5, with 10 bases lining up with TRBD2. CDR1 and CDR2 from the germline V gene are DFQATT and SNEGSKA (reference sequence). This CDR3 comprises 15 residues. Germline trimming cut 5 bases from V and 1 base from J; bases unmatched to any gene: 7. The CDR3 region is CSAAGASGSQETQYF. CDR3 nucleotides: TGCAGTGCTGCAGGGGCTAGCGGGAGCCAAGAGACCCAGTACTTC.

This clonotype has at least ten counts. The chain uses TRBV27 and TRBJ1-2; D is possibly TRBD1 (5 bases). This CDR3 is 15 amino acids long. The germline V and J ends were trimmed by 5 bases and 0 bases, with 13 bases remaining between them. Germline loops: CDR1 MNHEY, CDR2 SMNVEV (reference sequence). The CDR3 sequence: CASSLGPGANYGYTF. The CDR3 coding sequence is TGTGCCAGCAGTCTCGGGCCGGGGGCTAACTATGGCTACACCTTC.

This clonotype was detected many times. The chain has TRBV6-1 and TRBJ2-2; no clear D. Germline-derived CDR1 and CDR2 are MNHNS and SASEGT. This CDR3 has 14 amino acids. Trimming removed 2 bases from V and 6 bases from J, with 10 bases in between. This CDR3 is CASSESGTAGELFF. CDR3 sequence (DNA): TGTGCCAGCAGTGAATCCGGTACAGCCGGGGAGCTGTTTTTT.

V gene TRBV5-1 combines with J gene TRBJ1-2; maybe TRBD1 (6 bases). The length of the CDR3 is 15 residues. Germline CDR1 SGHRS, CDR2 YFSETQ. Trimming shortened V by 0 bases and J by 3 bases, and 12 bases separated the two germline ends. The CDR3 is CASSLDNYRDYGYTF. The DNA for the CDR3 is TGCGCCAGCAGCTTGGATAATTACAGGGACTATGGCTACACCTTC.

This clonotype came up many times. This chain joins TRBV6-1 and TRBJ1-1, with D possibly matching TRBD1 (6 bases). V was trimmed by 7 bases and J by 4 bases, leaving 10 bases between them. Per the germline V gene, CDR1 is MNHNS and CDR2 is SASEGT. This CDR3 comprises 12 residues. The CDR3 reads CASTWGATEAFF. DNA of the CDR3: TGTGCCAGCACCTGGGGGGCCACTGAAGCTTTCTTT.

This clonotype was counted ten times or more. This sequence joins TRBV11-2 and TRBJ2-7, with 9 bases identical to TRBD1. The CDR3 sequence is 15 residues long. CDR1 and CDR2 (germline): SGHAT, FQNNGV. The V and J ends lost 0 bases and 6 bases, in that order; junction bases with no gene match: 6. The CDR3 DNA follows: TGTGCCAGCAGCTTAGATTGGGGACAGGGCATCGAGCAGTACTTC. Its protein is CASSLDWGQGIEQYF.

This clonotype was seen repeatedly, ten times or more. The chain is built from TRBV12-3 or TRBV12-4 and TRBJ2-7; D is tentatively TRBD1 or TRBD2 (6 bases each). The CDR3 has 19 residues. Trimming took off 0 bases at V and 1 base at J, with 22 bases between the two ends. The CDR3 bases are TGTGCCAGCAGTTTAGCGATCCCGTTCATGGGGGGCGGATCCTACGAGCAGTACTTC. It codes for CASSLAIPFMGGGSYEQYF.

This clonotype was seen ten or more times. The chain couples TRBV10-3 to TRBJ2-7; 8 bases align to TRBD1. This CDR3 has 14 residues. Germline lookup yields CDR1 ENHRY and CDR2 SYGVKD. V shed 7 bases, J shed 3 bases, and the junction held 8 bases outside the gene matches. CDR3 DNA sequence: TGTGCCATCACCCCGGGACAGGTCGGCTACGAGCAGTACTTC. This gives the protein CAITPGQVGYEQYF.

In its sample, this clonotype was seen many times. CDR3 bases: TGTGCCAGCAGTTCTGGCGGGGGGGCTCTGGACGAGCAGTACTTC. Its protein is CASSSGGGALDEQYF. The chain links TRBV12-3 or TRBV12-4 to TRBJ2-7; 9 bases match TRBD2. This CDR3 region has 15 residues. J gave up 5 bases and V 4 bases, and 9 bases lay outside the gene matches.

This clonotype was observed a handful of times. A much larger clone is a single base away; this may be a read error. The genes are TRBV2 and TRBJ2-7; D remains unclear. Germline values: CDR1 SNHLY, CDR2 FYNNEI. This CDR3 is 14 amino acids long. The CDR3 DNA sequence: TGTGTCAGCAGTGTCCCTAAGTTATTTTACGAGCAGTACTTC. Its protein product is CVSSVPKLFYEQYF.

This clonotype was detected many times. The chain couples TRBV5-6 to TRBJ1-1, with a possible D match to TRBD1 (5 bases). Germline V gene data show CDR1 as SGHDT and CDR2 as YYEEEE. Trimming took off 1 base at V and 7 bases at J, with 11 bases between the two ends. The CDR3 extends over 13 amino acids. The CDR3 protein is CASSLFGTDEAFF. The CDR3 coding sequence is TGTGCCAGCAGCTTGTTCGGGACGGATGAAGCTTTCTTT. The variable domain in full, with the rest retrieved from reference TRBV5-6 and TRBJ1-1, is DAGVTQSPTHLIKTRGQQVTLRCSPKSGHDTVSWYQQALGQGPQFIFQYYEEEERQRGNFPDRFSGHQFPNYSSELNVNALLLGDSALYLCASSLFGTDEAFFGQGTRLTVV.

Note on this clonotype: This may be a read error: a much more frequent sequence differs by one nucleotide. The rearrangement uses TRBV2 and TRBJ1-1; 7 bases agree with TRBD1. This CDR3 has 13 residues. CDR1 and CDR2 from the germline V gene are SNHLY and FYNNEI. The CDR3 is CASGTEMNTEACF. Here the CDR3 DNA reads TGTGCCAGCGGGACAGAGATGAACACTGAAGCTTGCTTT.

There are many counts of this clonotype. This sequence joins TRBV5-6 and TRBJ2-7; no clear D. The CDR3 is 12 residues long. The V end lost 4 bases, the J end lost 6 bases, and 11 bases lay between the germline ends. Germline V lookup: CDR1 SGHDT, CDR2 YYEEEE. CDR3 amino acids: CASSLQGLEQYF. The CDR3 DNA reads TGTGCCAGCAGCCTCCAAGGGCTCGAGCAGTACTTC.

This clonotype occurred many times. This sequence joins TRBV5-1 and TRBJ2-7, with 9 positions matching TRBD1. This CDR3 contains 14 residues. Germline CDR1 SGHRS, CDR2 YFSETQ. J was trimmed by 6 bases and V by 6 bases; bases with no gene match: 10. The CDR3 is CASTQGTGPLEQYF. CDR3 in DNA: TGCGCCAGCACTCAAGGGACAGGGCCCCTCGAGCAGTACTTC.

This clonotype showed up many times. The CDR3 is CASGRQSSNYGYTF. The CDR3 DNA reads TGTGCCAGCGGCAGACAGTCCTCTAACTATGGCTACACCTTC. The chain combines TRBV12-3 or TRBV12-4 with TRBJ1-2; the D gene is possibly TRBD1 (5 bases). This CDR3 contains 14 residues. Trimming cost V 8 bases and J 0 bases, with 13 bases left between them.

This clonotype was found a few times. Possible read error: a much larger clone is one base away. The rearrangement uses TRBV28 and TRBJ1-5, with a tentative D call TRBD1 (5 bases). Germline V gene sequence: CDR1 MDHEN, CDR2 SYDVKM. CDR3 length: 14 residues. V lost 8 bases and J 2 bases, leaving 13 bases between the germline ends. CDR3 nucleotides: TGTGCCAGCTGCCAAAGGGGCGGCAATCAGCCCCAGCATTTT. Its translation is CASCQRGGNQPQHF. The variable domain in full, completed from reference TRBV28 and TRBJ1-5, reads DVKVTQSSRYLVKRTGEKVFLECVQDMDHENMFWYRQDPGLGLRLIYFSYDVKMKEKGDIPEGYSVSREKKERFSLILESASTNQTSMYLCASCQRGGNQPQHFGDGTRLSIL.